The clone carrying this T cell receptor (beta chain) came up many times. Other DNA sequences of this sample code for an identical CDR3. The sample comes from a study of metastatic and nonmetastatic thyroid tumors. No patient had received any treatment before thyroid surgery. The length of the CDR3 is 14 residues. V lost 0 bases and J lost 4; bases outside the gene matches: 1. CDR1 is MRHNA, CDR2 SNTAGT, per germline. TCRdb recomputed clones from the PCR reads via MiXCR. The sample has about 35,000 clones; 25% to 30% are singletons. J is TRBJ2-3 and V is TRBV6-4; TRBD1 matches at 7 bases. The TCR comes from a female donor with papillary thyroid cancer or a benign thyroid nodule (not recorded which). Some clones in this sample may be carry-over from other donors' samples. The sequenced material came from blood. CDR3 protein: CASSDSQGADTQYF. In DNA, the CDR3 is TGTGCCAGCAGTGACTCGCAGGGGGCAGATACGCAGTATTTT.